These 27 T cell receptor beta chains came from one sample sequenced in a study of cytomegalovirus exposure and HLA in healthy donors (dated by TCRdb to about 2017). Receptors were amplified or captured by the immunoSEQ multiplex PCR assay. For the multiplex PCR, a mixture combining 60 forward primers for TCR Vbeta segments and 13 reverse primers for TCR Jbeta segments was used. Held by TCRdb, this immuneACCESS table contains in-frame sequences only and omits some clones. Under half of the omission traces to an unresolved V gene where checked; the cause of the rest is unknown. The sample includes some 66,000 clones, with approximately 78% observed a single time. The ten largest make up around 2.9% of the sample. The sequenced material came from PBMCs. The receptors were sampled from a woman under 40 in good health and CMV-seronegative.

This clone has only a few counts. The chain has TRBV30 and TRBJ1-3; D is unclear. This CDR3 is built from 14 residues. The V end was cut by 0 bases, the J end by 7 bases, with 13 bases between. Germline assignment: CDR1 GTSNPN and CDR2 SVGIG (reference sequence). The CDR3: CAWSVRRAGNTIYF. The CDR3 bases are TGTGCCTGGAGTGTACGACGTGCCGGGAACACCATATATTTT.

The genes are TRBV28 and TRBJ1-5; D is unclear. This CDR3 has 14 amino acids. Germline V CDR1 and CDR2: MDHEN, SYDVKM. Trimming took off 10 bases at V and 0 bases at J, with 13 bases between the two ends. The CDR3 bases are TGTGCCACCCTAGAGGAGACTAGCAATCAGCCCCAGCATTTT. This translates into CATLEETSNQPQHF.

This chain joins TRBV7-2 and TRBJ2-3; D unclear. Trimming removed 1 base from V and 2 bases from J, with 16 bases in between. The CDR3 loop spans 17 amino acids. The germline CDR1 and CDR2 sequences are SGHTA and FQGNSA. The CDR3 DNA is TGTGCCAGCAGCTTAGAAGCCCTAGAGACTTACACAGATACGCAGTATTTT. This encodes CASSLEALETYTDTQYF. Complete variable domain (other parts from reference TRBV7-2 and TRBJ2-3): GAGVSQSPSNKVTEKGKDVELRCDPISGHTALYWYRQSLGQGLEFLIYFQGNSAPDKSGLPSDRFSAERTGGSVSTLTIQRTQQEDSAVYLCASSLEALETYTDTQYFGPGTRLTVL.

V and J are TRBV6-1 and TRBJ1-4, with D possibly TRBD1 on 5 matching bases. V shed 6 bases and J shed 2 bases, with 10 bases lying between them. Germline CDR1 reads MNHNS; CDR2 reads SASEGT. CDR3 length: 14 amino acids. The CDR3 DNA is TGTGCCAGCAGGCAGGGTTGGACTAATGAAAAACTGTTTTTT. Residues: CASRQGWTNEKLFF.

Here the CDR3 DNA reads TGCGCCAGCAGCTTCACAGGGATGGGGGCTTTCTTT. Translating gives CASSFTGMGAFF. The chain recombines TRBV5-1 with TRBJ1-1; tentative D call: TRBD1 (6 bases). Germline V lookup: CDR1 SGHRS, CDR2 YFSETQ. V was clipped by 2 bases and J by 11 bases, with 13 bases between them. CDR3 size: 12 residues. The full variable domain, with the rest looked up from reference TRBV5-1 and TRBJ1-1, is KAGVTQTPRYLIKTRGQQVTLSCSPISGHRSVSWYQQTPGQGLQFLFEYFSETQRNKGNFPGRFSGRQFSNSRSEMNVSTLELGDSALYLCASSFTGMGAFFGQGTRLTVV.

The chain is built from TRBV25-1 and TRBJ2-5; D not resolved. This CDR3 has 13 amino acids. The germline V gene encodes CDR1 MGHDK and CDR2 SYGVNS. The V and J ends lost 6 bases and 2 bases respectively, with 10 bases between them. Written as DNA, the CDR3 is TGTGCCAGCAGCCCCAACTTACAAGAGACCCAGTACTTC. This encodes CASSPNLQETQYF.

The V and J genes are TRBV7-9 and TRBJ2-7; TRBD1 matches 11 bases. The length of the CDR3 is 16 residues. With V trimmed by 1 base and J by 6 bases, 8 bases remained unmatched. CDR1 SEHNR and CDR2 FQNEAQ come from the germline V gene (reference sequence). CDR3 in amino acids: CASSLVGQGANSEQYF. CDR3 bases: TGTGCCAGCAGCTTAGTAGGACAGGGGGCTAATTCCGAGCAGTACTTC.

This chain links TRBV7-9 with TRBJ1-3; 8 positions match TRBD1. The length of the CDR3 is 16 residues. The germline V gene encodes CDR1 SEHNR and CDR2 FQNEAQ (reference sequence). V lost 5 bases to trimming and J lost 1 base; unmatched junction nucleotides: 7. This CDR3 reads CASSPPGQVSGNTIYF. The CDR3 DNA reads as TGTGCCAGCAGCCCCCCGGGACAGGTTTCTGGAAACACCATATATTTT.

The genes are TRBV15 and TRBJ1-2; 10 bases align to TRBD1. Germline CDR1 is LNHNV and CDR2 is YYDKDF (reference sequence). V dropped 4 bases and J dropped 2; count of bases not matched to a gene: 4. This CDR3 has 15 residues. The CDR3 sequence is CATSNPGQGNYGYTF. The CDR3 DNA is TGTGCCACCAGCAATCCGGGACAGGGGAACTATGGCTACACCTTC.

This sequence joins TRBV20-1 and TRBJ1-2, with 7 nucleotides matching TRBD1. The CDR3 is 11 residues long. Germline V CDR1 and CDR2: DFQATT, SNEGSKA (reference sequence). This CDR3 reads CGGQKTGGYTF. CDR3 in DNA: TGCGGGGGACAGAAAACGGGGGGCTACACCTTC.

This clone was detected once. This chain uses TRBV19 with TRBJ1-3; 8 positions match TRBD1. The J segment lost 3 bases and the V segment lost 3 bases, leaving 4 bases of the junction unmatched. The CDR3 length is 15 residues. Germline CDR1 LNHDA, CDR2 SQIVND (reference sequence). The CDR3 region has the DNA TGTGCCAGTAGTATGCAGGGGGCTTATGGAAACACCATATATTTT. It yields the protein CASSMQGAYGNTIYF.

The chain combines TRBV7-2 with TRBJ1-2, with 8 bases fitting TRBD1. The CDR3 has 15 residues. Germline V gene lookup returns CDR1 SGHTA and CDR2 FQGNSA. The V segment lost 1 base and the J segment 8 bases; nucleotides outside the gene matches: 9. CDR3 DNA: TGTGCCAGCAGCTTAGTACAGGGGGGGACGGAGGGCTACACCTTC. This sequence encodes CASSLVQGGTEGYTF.

V and J are TRBV4-1 and TRBJ2-3; 14 bases are shared with TRBD2. The CDR3 sequence is 17 residues long. The germline CDR1 and CDR2 sequences are MGHRA and YSYEKL. The V segment lost 4 bases and the J segment 6 bases; nucleotides outside the gene matches: 9. The CDR3 loop is CASSRTGTSGGGDTQYF. In nucleotides, the CDR3 is TGCGCCAGCAGCCGAACCGGGACTAGCGGGGGAGGGGATACGCAGTATTTT.

The chain joins TRBV6-5 to TRBJ1-6; 7 bases agree with TRBD1. Germline CDR1 reads MNHEY; CDR2 reads SVGAGI. The CDR3 has 13 amino acids. J lost 9 bases, V lost 6 bases, and 5 bases had no gene match. The CDR3 bases are TGTGCCAGCAGCCAGGGGGTCACTTCACCCCTCCACTTT. Residues: CASSQGVTSPLHF.

Only a few counts were recorded for this clone. The chain is built from TRBV7-6 and TRBJ2-2; D unresolved. The CDR3 is made up of 15 amino acids. Germline V CDR1 and CDR2: SGHVS, FNYEAQ. V shed 1 base and J shed 6 bases, with 12 bases lying between them. The CDR3 DNA follows: TGTGCCAGCAGCTTAGGTTCGGGTAATTCCGGGGAGCTGTTTTTT. Translation: CASSLGSGNSGELFF.

This rearrangement joins TRBV21-1 to TRBJ2-4; no DNA check was done on the table's D call, TRBD2. TRBV21-1 is classified as a pseudogene. The CDR3 spans 15 residues. The CDR3 nucleotides read TGTGCCAGCAGCAAGGTGGGGGGTCCGGAAAACATTCAGTACTTC. It is translated as CASSKVGGPENIQYF.

This chain connects TRBV5-4 to TRBJ1-2; 8 bases agree with TRBD1. CDR3 length: 17 amino acids. Trimming removed 0 bases from V and 4 bases from J; junction bases left unmatched: 11. Germline values: CDR1 SGHNT, CDR2 YYREEE (reference sequence). CDR3 DNA sequence: TGTGCCAGCAGCTTGGGATTTGGTACAGGGGGGATCTATGGCTACACCTTC. This translates into CASSLGFGTGGIYGYTF.

The gene calls are TRBV11-3 and TRBJ1-2, with D maybe TRBD1 (6 bases). V was pared by 3 bases and J by 3 bases, with 8 bases between. The germline gives CDR1 SGHNT, CDR2 YENEEA. The CDR3 covers 13 residues. CDR3 sequence: CASSFGTHYGYTF. CDR3 in DNA: TGTGCCAGCAGCTTTGGGACACACTATGGCTACACCTTC.

The rearrangement joins TRBV4-1 to TRBJ2-3; 11 bases match TRBD1. CDR1 MGHRA and CDR2 YSYEKL come from the germline V gene. There are 16 residues in the CDR3. J was trimmed by 0 bases and V by 6 bases; bases with no gene match: 5. The CDR3 DNA is TGCGCCAGCAGAAAAGGACAGGGGGCTAGCACAGATACGCAGTATTTT. It is translated as CASRKGQGASTDTQYF.

This chain uses TRBV11-2 with TRBJ1-2, with 10 bases fitting TRBD1. Germline CDR1 reads SGHAT; CDR2 reads FQNNGV. The CDR3 runs 16 residues. Losses at the gene ends were 0 bases for V and 4 bases for J; bases not matched to a gene: 5. DNA of the CDR3: TGTGCCAGCAGCTTAGACCTTCGGACAGGGGGCTATGGCTACACCTTC. Encoded protein: CASSLDLRTGGYGYTF.

In DNA, the CDR3 is TGCGCCAGCAGCCCAGCCCAAGTACAGGGCGACCGTAACTATGGCTACACCTTC. It is translated as CASSPAQVQGDRNYGYTF. This chain joins TRBV4-1 and TRBJ1-2, with D possibly matching TRBD1 (6 bases). With 4 bases removed from V and 1 base from J, the gap between germline ends came to 22 bases. Germline CDR1 and CDR2: MGHRA and YSYEKL. The CDR3 is 18 amino acids.

The chain has TRBV11-3 and TRBJ2-2; 10 bases fit TRBD1. Trimming took 2 bases from V and 7 from J; bases not matched to a gene: 7. Germline lookup yields CDR1 SGHNT and CDR2 YENEEA. CDR3 length: 16 amino acids. In DNA, the CDR3 is TGTGCCAGCAGCTTACAGGACAGGGGGTTGAACGGGGAGCTGTTTTTT. Translation: CASSLQDRGLNGELFF.

This chain uses TRBV30 with TRBJ2-7; D is perhaps TRBD2 (6 bases). V shed 2 bases and J shed 3 bases, with 17 bases lying between them. CDR1 is GTSNPN and CDR2 is SVGIG in the germline V gene (reference sequence). The CDR3 spans 15 residues. The CDR3 bases are TGTGCCTGGAGTCAAAGGCCGGGACTCATCTACGAGCAGTACTTC. It encodes CAWSQRPGLIYEQYF.

The V and J genes are TRBV5-4 and TRBJ1-2, with a weak D call TRBD1 (5 bases). The CDR3 sequence is 16 residues long. V was pared by 4 bases and J by 3 bases, with 19 bases between. Germline loops: CDR1 SGHNT, CDR2 YYREEE (reference sequence). The CDR3 protein is CASSPRVTGWDYGYTF. CDR3 nucleotide sequence: TGTGCCAGCAGCCCGAGAGTCACAGGATGGGACTATGGCTACACCTTC.

The chain is built from TRBV19 and TRBJ1-1; D gene unclear. Per the germline V gene, CDR1 is LNHDA and CDR2 is SQIVND (reference sequence). Trimming pared 5 bases from V and 1 base from J, leaving 11 bases between. The length of the CDR3 is 14 residues. CDR3 sequence (DNA): TGTGCCAGTAGTGTAAGGACTGGGAACACTGAAGCTTTCTTT. Amino acid sequence: CASSVRTGNTEAFF.

The rearrangement joins TRBV28 to TRBJ1-1; D is possibly TRBD1 (5 bases). CDR3 length: 16 residues. CDR1 is MDHEN and CDR2 is SYDVKM in the germline V gene. Trimming shortened V by 3 bases and J by 0 bases, and 14 bases separated the two germline ends. The CDR3 reads CASSFGRGGLNTEAFF. DNA for the CDR3: TGTGCCAGCAGTTTTGGAAGGGGAGGGTTGAACACTGAAGCTTTCTTT. Based on the CDR3 plus reference TRBV28 and TRBJ1-1, the full variable domain is DVKVTQSSRYLVKRTGEKVFLECVQDMDHENMFWYRQDPGLGLRLIYFSYDVKMKEKGDIPEGYSVSREKKERFSLILESASTNQTSMYLCASSFGRGGLNTEAFFGQGTRLTVV.

This sequence joins TRBV11-3 and TRBJ2-7, with 7 bases matching TRBD1. The trim removed 4 bases at V and 2 bases at J, leaving 2 bases unmatched. Germline V gene data show CDR1 as SGHNT and CDR2 as YENEEA. CDR3 length: 13 residues. CDR3 amino acids: CASSWDRTYEQYF. The CDR3 coding sequence is TGTGCCAGCAGCTGGGACAGAACCTACGAGCAGTACTTC.